This record looks at one T cell receptor (beta chain) sequence and its context. Trimming cost V 2 bases and J 9 bases, with 11 bases left between them. The CDR3 is made up of 13 amino acids. Germline values: CDR1 MNHNY, CDR2 SVGAGI (reference sequence). TCRdb's copy holds only in-frame clones and misses some; the assay was immunoSEQ multiplex PCR. The sample holds 180,000 or so clones, approximately 80% seen once. The data stem from a study of blood T cell repertoires in COVID-19. The chain recombines TRBV6-6 with TRBJ1-5, with a possible D match to TRBD1 (5 bases). The receptor was isolated from a man aged 55 to 70 who had been exposed to COVID-19. The sequenced material came from PBMCs or T cells enriched from blood (not recorded which). This CDR3 is CASSYDSLPPQHF. CDR3 DNA: TGTGCCAGCAGTTACGACAGTCTTCCGCCCCAGCATTTT.